The 9 T cell receptor beta chains given below trace back to one sample, sequenced in a study of T cells in Graves' hyperthyroidism and ophthalmopathy. The investigators amplified TCR beta CDR3 regions from RNA transcripts. HTBI primers drove first-round RT-PCR of the TCR CDR3. TCRdb processed the multiplex PCR reads anew with MiXCR; each CDR3 protein has one entry. The sample holds about 510,000 distinct CDR3 sequences, 12% to 15% seen once. The sequenced sample consisted of blood. The receptors originated from a woman aged 40 to 50 with Graves' hyperthyroidism.

This clonotype was detected only once. V gene TRBV12-3 or TRBV12-4 combines with J gene TRBJ1-2; 8 bases agree with TRBD1. This CDR3 region has 16 residues. V was clipped by 6 bases and J by 4 bases; unmatched bases: 13. As DNA, the CDR3 is TGTGCCAGCAGCGAAAATCCGGGGACAGGCCCCTATGGCTACACCTTC. It codes for CASSENPGTGPYGYTF.

About this clonotype itself: Since a much larger clone is just one base distant, this may be a read error. The rearrangement uses TRBV6-1 and TRBJ1-2; possibly TRBD1 for D (6 bases). The V gene's germline CDR1 is MNHNS and CDR2 SASEGT. The CDR3 length is 13 residues. V lost 6 bases to trimming and J lost 4 bases, with 12 bases between them. CDR3 DNA: TGTGCCAGCAGCTCCCGGGACACCTATGGCTACACCTTC. Translation: CASSSRDTYGYTF.

The rearrangement links TRBV19 to TRBJ1-1; TRBD1 might be the D (5 bases). Germline CDR1 and CDR2: LNHDA and SQIVND (reference sequence). The V gene lost 8 bases and the J gene lost 4 bases, with 14 bases spanning the gap. This CDR3 region has 13 residues. CDR3 amino acids: CASWSGSSTEAFF. CDR3 in DNA: TGTGCCAGTTGGTCAGGGTCGTCCACTGAAGCTTTCTTT.

V gene TRBV6-1 combines with J gene TRBJ1-4; 7 nucleotides agree with TRBD1. Trimming cost V 5 bases and J 0 bases; bases outside gene matches: 18. The CDR3 is 20 residues long. Germline V gene sequence: CDR1 MNHNS, CDR2 SASEGT. The CDR3 DNA follows: TGTGCCAGCAGTTCTCTCGAGGGGTTACAGGGGAGCCCAACTAATGAAAAACTGTTTTTT. This encodes CASSSLEGLQGSPTNEKLFF.

This clonotype was seen only a few times. V gene TRBV4-1 combines with J gene TRBJ2-1; 9 nucleotides line up with TRBD2. This CDR3 is 17 amino acids long. The J segment lost 0 bases and the V segment lost 3 bases, leaving 6 bases of the junction unmatched. Germline V CDR1 and CDR2: MGHRA, YSYEKL. DNA for the CDR3: TGCGCCAGCAGCCATAGCGGGAGTCGACCCTCCTACAATGAGCAGTTCTTC. The encoded protein is CASSHSGSRPSYNEQFF.

This clonotype was recorded many times. The rearrangement joins TRBV5-6 to TRBJ2-1, with 8 bases aligning to TRBD1. This CDR3 region has 16 residues. V trimming: 4 bases; J trimming: 9 bases; junction bases outside the gene matches: 15. The germline V gene has CDR1 SGHDT and CDR2 YYEEEE. CDR3 in amino acids: CASSVGPGQALIEQFF. The CDR3 region has the DNA TGTGCCAGCAGCGTGGGGCCGGGACAGGCTTTGATTGAGCAGTTCTTC.

The rearrangement joins TRBV7-3 to TRBJ1-5; TRBD1 matches 7 bases. Germline loops: CDR1 SGHTA, CDR2 FQGTGA. The CDR3 extends over 21 amino acids. Losses at the gene ends were 5 bases for V and 0 bases for J; bases not matched to a gene: 22. CDR3 nucleotide sequence: TGTGCCAGCAGCACGACAGGGATTGCAAGTCCGACTGCGTATAGCAATCAGCCCCAGCATTTT. This gives the protein CASSTTGIASPTAYSNQPQHF.

This clonotype was observed at least ten times. The chain uses TRBV29-1 and TRBJ2-3, with D maybe TRBD2 (6 bases). Germline V gene data show CDR1 as SQVTM and CDR2 as ANQGSEA. The CDR3 loop spans 15 amino acids. Between the trimmed V and J ends, which lost 3 bases and 0 bases, there was a span of 13 bases. CDR3: CSVDKGGLSTDTQYF. CDR3 DNA: TGCAGCGTTGACAAAGGAGGGCTAAGCACAGATACGCAGTATTTT.

This clonotype was observed at least ten times. The chain links TRBV5-1 to TRBJ2-5; no firm D call. CDR1 is SGHRS, CDR2 YFSETQ, per germline. V lost 1 base, J lost 0 bases, and 7 bases lay in between. The CDR3 is 14 amino acids. The CDR3 region has the DNA TGCGCCAGCAGCTTGAGCAGGAACCAAGAGACCCAGTACTTC. Translated, it gives CASSLSRNQETQYF.